The 3 T cell receptor beta chains below all came from one sample that was sequenced in a study of T cell responses to AZD1222 COVID-19 vaccine. Assay used: immunoSEQ multiplex PCR; TCRdb lists only in-frame clones, some missing. The sample includes some 150,000 clones, 70% to 90% of them seen just once. The sample consisted of peripheral blood, taken on day 0 of AZD1222 vaccination. These receptors all stem from an adult in good health.

The chain uses TRBV19 and TRBJ1-1; D remains unclear. The CDR3 runs to 14 residues. Trimming shortened V by 5 bases and J by 1 base, and 11 bases separated the two germline ends. Germline CDR1 reads LNHDA; CDR2 reads SQIVND (reference sequence). The CDR3 protein is CASSLDGRNTEAFF. CDR3 DNA sequence: TGTGCCAGTAGTTTGGACGGACGGAACACTGAAGCTTTCTTT.

This clone came up once. Here the CDR3 DNA reads TGTGCCACCAGTGAGCATGGACAGGGCGACGGGGAGCTGTTTTTT. Amino acid sequence: CATSEHGQGDGELFF. V and J are TRBV24-1 and TRBJ2-2; TRBD1 matches 8 bases. The CDR3 consists of 15 residues. V lost 4 bases to trimming and J lost 7 bases; unmatched junction nucleotides: 7. Germline CDR1 and CDR2: KGHDR and SFDVKD.

The chain recombines TRBV28 with TRBJ1-2, with 8 bases aligning to TRBD1. The CDR3 runs to 13 residues. Trimming cost V 3 bases and J 7 bases; bases outside gene matches: 4. Germline V gene lookup returns CDR1 MDHEN and CDR2 SYDVKM. For the CDR3, the DNA is TGTGCCAGCAGTTTGACCAGGGGGCTTGGCTACACCTTC. It codes for CASSLTRGLGYTF.